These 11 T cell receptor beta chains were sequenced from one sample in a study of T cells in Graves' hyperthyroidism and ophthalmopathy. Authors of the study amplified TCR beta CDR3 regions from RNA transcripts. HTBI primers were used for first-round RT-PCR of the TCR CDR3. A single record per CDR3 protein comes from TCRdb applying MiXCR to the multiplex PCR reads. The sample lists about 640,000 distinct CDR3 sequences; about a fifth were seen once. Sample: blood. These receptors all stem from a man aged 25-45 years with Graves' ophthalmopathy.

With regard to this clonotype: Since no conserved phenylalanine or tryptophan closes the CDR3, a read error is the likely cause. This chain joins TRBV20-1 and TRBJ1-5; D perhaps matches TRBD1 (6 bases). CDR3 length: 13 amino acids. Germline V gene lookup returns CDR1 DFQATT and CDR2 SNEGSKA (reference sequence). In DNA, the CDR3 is TGCAGCGTACAGGGACGGAGCAATCAGCCCCAGCATTAT. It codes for CSVQGRSNQPQHY.

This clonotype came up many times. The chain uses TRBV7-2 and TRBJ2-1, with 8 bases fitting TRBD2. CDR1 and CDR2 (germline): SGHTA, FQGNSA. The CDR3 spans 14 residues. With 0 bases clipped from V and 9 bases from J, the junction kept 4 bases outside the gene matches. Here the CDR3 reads CASSLAELAAEQFF. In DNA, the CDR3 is TGTGCCAGCAGCTTAGCCGAACTAGCGGCTGAGCAGTTCTTC.

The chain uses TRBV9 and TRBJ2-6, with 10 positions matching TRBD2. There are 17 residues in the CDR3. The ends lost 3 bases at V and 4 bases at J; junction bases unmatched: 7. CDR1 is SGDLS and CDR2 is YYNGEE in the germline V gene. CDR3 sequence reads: CASSGKGLAWGANVLTF. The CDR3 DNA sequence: TGTGCCAGCAGCGGAAAGGGACTAGCGTGGGGGGCCAACGTCCTGACTTTC.

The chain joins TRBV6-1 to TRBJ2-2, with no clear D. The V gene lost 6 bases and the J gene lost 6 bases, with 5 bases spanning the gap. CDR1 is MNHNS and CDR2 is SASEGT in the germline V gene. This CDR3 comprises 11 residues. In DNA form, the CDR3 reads TGTGCCAGCAGAACTTCCGGGGAGCTGTTTTTT. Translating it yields CASRTSGELFF.

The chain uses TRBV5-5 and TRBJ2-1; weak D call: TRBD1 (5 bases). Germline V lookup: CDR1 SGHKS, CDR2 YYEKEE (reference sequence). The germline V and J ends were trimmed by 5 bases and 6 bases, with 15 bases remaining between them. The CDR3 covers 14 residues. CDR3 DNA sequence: TGTGCCAGCAGTTTCGACAGAATCCTCAATGAGCAGTTCTTC. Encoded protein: CASSFDRILNEQFF.

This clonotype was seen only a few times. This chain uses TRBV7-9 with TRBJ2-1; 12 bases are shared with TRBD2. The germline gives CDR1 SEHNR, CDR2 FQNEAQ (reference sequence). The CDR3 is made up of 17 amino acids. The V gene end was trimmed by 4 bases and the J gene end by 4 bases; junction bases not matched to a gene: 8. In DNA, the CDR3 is TGTGCCAGCAGCTCGAAGACTAGCGGGAGTTGGTACAATGAGCAGTTCTTC. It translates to CASSSKTSGSWYNEQFF. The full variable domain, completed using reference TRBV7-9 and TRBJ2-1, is DTGVSQNPRHKITKRGQNVTFRCDPISEHNRLYWYRQTLGQGPEFLTYFQNEAQLEKSRLLSDRFSAERPKGSFSTLEIQRTEQGDSAMYLCASSSKTSGSWYNEQFFGPGTRLTVL.

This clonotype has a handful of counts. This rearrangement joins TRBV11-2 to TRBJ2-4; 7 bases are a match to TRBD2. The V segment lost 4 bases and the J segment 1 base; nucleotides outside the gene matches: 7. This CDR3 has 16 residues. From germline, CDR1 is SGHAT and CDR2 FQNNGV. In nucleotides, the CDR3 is TGTGCCAGCAGCTCCAGGGAGGGAGATGCCAAAAACATTCAGTACTTC. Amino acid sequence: CASSSREGDAKNIQYF.

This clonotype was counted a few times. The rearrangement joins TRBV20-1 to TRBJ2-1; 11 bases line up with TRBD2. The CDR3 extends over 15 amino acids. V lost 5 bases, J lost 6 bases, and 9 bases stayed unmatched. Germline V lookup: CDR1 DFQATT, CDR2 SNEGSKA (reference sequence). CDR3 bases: TGCAGTGCTCGACATAGCGGGAGGGCCAGCAATGAGCAGTTCTTC. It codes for CSARHSGRASNEQFF.

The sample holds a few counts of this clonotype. CDR3 bases: TGTGCCAGCCGACGCATAGCGGGAGGGCCGATCGGGGAGCTGTTTTTT. Its translation is CASRRIAGGPIGELFF. V and J are TRBV2 and TRBJ2-2; TRBD2 matches at 11 bases. CDR1 and CDR2 from the germline V gene are SNHLY and FYNNEI. The CDR3 has 16 amino acids. V gave up 8 bases and J gave up 7 bases; unmatched junction bases: 12.

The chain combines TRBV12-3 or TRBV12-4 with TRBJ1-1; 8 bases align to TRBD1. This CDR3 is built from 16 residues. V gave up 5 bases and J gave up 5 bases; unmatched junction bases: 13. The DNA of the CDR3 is TGTGCCAGCAGTACCCTAGCACAGGGGGATAGGACTGAAGCTTTCTTT. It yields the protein CASSTLAQGDRTEAFF.

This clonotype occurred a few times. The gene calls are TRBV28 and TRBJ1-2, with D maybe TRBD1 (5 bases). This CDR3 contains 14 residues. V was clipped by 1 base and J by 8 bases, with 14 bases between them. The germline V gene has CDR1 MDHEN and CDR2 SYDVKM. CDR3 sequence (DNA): TGTGCCAGCAGTTTATCAGGGCGGCTCATGGGCTACACCTTC. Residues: CASSLSGRLMGYTF.